The 24 T cell receptor beta chains below all came from one sample that was sequenced in a study of cytomegalovirus exposure and HLA in healthy donors. The PCR ran on 60 Vbeta and 13 Jbeta primers. Sequencing used immunoSEQ multiplex PCR; TCRdb keeps in-frame clones, though not all of them. The sample lists 140,000 or so clones, just under 70% occurring once. The specimen sequenced was PBMCs. The receptors here all came from a man between 60 and 70 years old in good health and CMV-seronegative.

The rearrangement joins TRBV7-9 to TRBJ2-5; D may be TRBD1 (6 bases). CDR3 length: 15 residues. V lost 7 bases, J lost 5 bases, and 20 bases lay in between. Looked up from germline, CDR1 is SEHNR and CDR2 is FQNEAQ (reference sequence). The CDR3 sequence: CASKNKTGFGETQYF. The CDR3 coding sequence is TGTGCCAGCAAGAATAAAACAGGGTTCGGTGAGACCCAGTACTTC.

The chain carries TRBV6-5 and TRBJ1-2; 8 bases map to TRBD1. V dropped 5 bases and J dropped 4; count of bases not matched to a gene: 9. Looked up from germline, CDR1 is MNHEY and CDR2 is SVGAGI. CDR3 length: 15 residues. CDR3 loop: CASSAYRGGSYGYTF. The DNA of the CDR3 is TGTGCCAGCAGTGCCTACAGGGGGGGTAGCTATGGCTACACCTTC.

This chain uses TRBV28 with TRBJ2-3; 7 nucleotides align to TRBD2. The CDR3 totals 15 residues. The ends lost 2 bases at V and 3 bases at J; junction bases unmatched: 5. Germline CDR1 and CDR2: MDHEN and SYDVKM. The CDR3 DNA is TGTGCCAGCAGTTTAACCGGGACTATGACAGATACGCAGTATTTT. Amino acid sequence: CASSLTGTMTDTQYF.

Points on this clone: Germline is not matched at one junction end, which may reflect a read error. The chain couples TRBV5-6 to TRBJ1-5, with D maybe TRBD1 (6 bases). The V gene's germline CDR1 is SGHDT and CDR2 YYEEEE. This CDR3 is built from 14 residues. The CDR3 loop is CASGLPGGAEPQHF. CDR3 in DNA: TGTGCCAGCGGCTTGCCGGGGGGCGCTGAGCCCCAGCATTTT.

The chain couples TRBV7-8 to TRBJ1-5, with D tentatively TRBD1 (6 bases). The CDR3 spans 13 residues. Germline CDR1 and CDR2: SGHVS and FQNEAQ. Trimming shortened V by 4 bases and J by 6 bases, and 10 bases separated the two germline ends. CDR3 loop: CASSSQGRQPQHF. The CDR3 bases are TGTGCCAGCAGCTCGCAGGGGCGTCAGCCCCAGCATTTT. Drawing the rest from reference TRBV7-8 and TRBJ1-5, the complete variable domain is GAGVSQSPRYKVAKRGQDVALRCDPISGHVSLFWYQQALGQGPEFLTYFQNEAQLDKSGLPSDRFFAERPEGSVSTLKIQRTQQEDSAVYLCASSSQGRQPQHFGDGTRLSIL.

The chain has TRBV7-2 and TRBJ2-7; no clear D. Germline-derived CDR1 and CDR2 are SGHTA and FQGNSA. V dropped 1 base and J dropped 1 base, with 5 bases sitting between them. The CDR3 totals 13 residues. Here the CDR3 DNA reads TGTGCCAGCAGCTTAGGAGTTTCCTACGAGCAGTACTTC. Translated: CASSLGVSYEQYF.

This clone was found a few times. The CDR3 coding sequence is TGTGCCAGCAGCTTAGCCGGGACTAGCGGGAGTTCGTCTCAAGAGCAGTACTTC. As protein: CASSLAGTSGSSSQEQYF. This chain links TRBV7-8 with TRBJ2-7; 14 nucleotides match TRBD2. Trimming took 0 bases from V and 7 from J; bases not matched to a gene: 11. CDR3 size: 18 residues. CDR1 and CDR2 (germline): SGHVS, FQNEAQ.

J is TRBJ2-1 and V is TRBV7-3; 11 bases map to TRBD2. CDR3 length: 14 residues. V dropped 4 bases and J dropped 9; count of bases not matched to a gene: 5. Germline values: CDR1 SGHTA, CDR2 FQGTGA. The CDR3 bases are TGTGCCAGCAGCTCTCTAGCGGGAGGTATTGAGCAGTTCTTC. Translation gives CASSSLAGGIEQFF.

This clone was found a few times. The rearrangement uses TRBV4-1 and TRBJ2-3; 9 nucleotides line up with TRBD2. CDR1 and CDR2 from the germline V gene are MGHRA and YSYEKL. Losses at the gene ends were 1 base for V and 4 bases for J; bases not matched to a gene: 9. The CDR3 has 17 residues. The CDR3 region is CASSQAWARLAADTQYF. The CDR3 region has the DNA TGCGCCAGCAGCCAAGCTTGGGCCCGACTAGCGGCAGATACGCAGTATTTT.

This clone was detected once. CDR3 residues: CASSLGPPRGTEAFF. CDR3 nucleotide sequence: TGTGCCAGCAGTTTAGGACCACCAAGGGGCACTGAAGCTTTCTTT. This chain uses TRBV27 with TRBJ1-1; D perhaps matches TRBD1 (5 bases). With 2 bases removed from V and 4 bases from J, the gap between germline ends came to 14 bases. The CDR3 is made up of 15 amino acids. Germline V gene lookup returns CDR1 MNHEY and CDR2 SMNVEV (reference sequence).

The rearrangement links TRBV7-3 to TRBJ1-4, with D possibly TRBD1 on 6 matching bases. This CDR3 region has 15 residues. The V gene's germline CDR1 is SGHTA and CDR2 FQGTGA. V shed 1 base and J shed 5 bases, with 11 bases lying between them. The CDR3 is CASSLIRQGNEKLFF. The DNA of the CDR3 is TGTGCCAGCAGCTTAATTCGCCAGGGGAATGAAAAACTGTTTTTT.

This rearrangement joins TRBV5-1 to TRBJ2-5, with TRBD2 matching over 8 bases. This CDR3 has 14 residues. V lost 3 bases and J lost 2; bases outside the gene matches: 3. The germline V gene encodes CDR1 SGHRS and CDR2 YFSETQ. The CDR3 nucleotides read TGCGCCAGCAGCTCACTAGCGGCTCAAGAGACCCAGTACTTC. Protein sequence: CASSSLAAQETQYF. Full variable domain (rest looked up from reference TRBV5-1 and TRBJ2-5): KAGVTQTPRYLIKTRGQQVTLSCSPISGHRSVSWYQQTPGQGLQFLFEYFSETQRNKGNFPGRFSGRQFSNSRSEMNVSTLELGDSALYLCASSSLAAQETQYFGPGTRLLVL.

This clone is a singleton in its sample. The chain carries TRBV18 and TRBJ1-5; no firm D call. The CDR3 is made up of 13 amino acids. CDR1 and CDR2 from the germline V gene are KGHSH and LQKENI. The germline V and J ends were trimmed by 9 bases and 5 bases, with 14 bases remaining between them. CDR3 sequence reads: CASSSAVDQPQHF. CDR3 in DNA: TGTGCCAGTTCCAGCGCTGTGGATCAGCCCCAGCATTTT. Filled out from reference TRBV18 and TRBJ1-5, the complete variable domain reads NAGVMQNPRHLVRRRGQEARLRCSPMKGHSHVYWYRQLPEEGLKFMVYLQKENIIDESGMPKERFSAEFPKEGPSILRIQQVVRGDSAAYFCASSSAVDQPQHFGDGTRLSIL.

This clone has just one count. The rearrangement joins TRBV13 to TRBJ2-5; TRBD2 agrees at 7 bases. The CDR3 consists of 14 residues. Germline V gene lookup returns CDR1 PRHDT and CDR2 FYEKMQ (reference sequence). V lost 5 bases to trimming and J lost 2 bases; unmatched junction nucleotides: 5. Here the CDR3 reads CASSPPGGQETQYF. The CDR3 bases are TGTGCCAGCAGCCCCCCGGGAGGTCAAGAGACCCAGTACTTC.

The V call is TRBV10-2, the J call TRBJ2-3; 11 nucleotides match TRBD2. CDR1 WSHSY and CDR2 SAAADI come from the germline V gene. Trimming took 2 bases from V and 0 from J; bases not matched to a gene: 7. This CDR3 contains 18 residues. CDR3 in amino acids: CASSEAGLAAASTDTQYF. DNA of the CDR3: TGCGCCAGCAGTGAGGCGGGACTAGCGGCCGCTAGCACAGATACGCAGTATTTT.

The V call is TRBV18, the J call TRBJ1-5; D gene uncertain. V dropped 1 base and J dropped 1 base, with 8 bases sitting between them. This CDR3 spans 15 amino acids. CDR1 is KGHSH and CDR2 is LQKENI in the germline V gene. CDR3 loop: CASSPLGGSNQPQHF. The CDR3 DNA sequence: TGTGCCAGCTCACCACTGGGAGGAAGCAATCAGCCCCAGCATTTT.

The CDR3 sequence is CASSLSGAFNEKLFF. The CDR3 DNA is TGTGCCAGCAGCTTGTCGGGAGCCTTTAATGAAAAACTGTTTTTT. The chain joins TRBV5-5 to TRBJ1-4; no reliable D call. Per the germline V gene, CDR1 is SGHKS and CDR2 is YYEKEE (reference sequence). With 1 base removed from V and 4 bases from J, the gap between germline ends came to 11 bases. This CDR3 has 15 residues.

The J gene is TRBJ1-2, the V gene TRBV15; maybe TRBD1 (6 bases). V was clipped by 0 bases and J by 8 bases, with 16 bases between them. The germline V gene has CDR1 LNHNV and CDR2 YYDKDF (reference sequence). This CDR3 is 15 amino acids long. CDR3 sequence reads: CATSRDLDSPTGYTF. The CDR3 coding sequence is TGTGCCACCAGCAGAGATCTGGACAGCCCCACAGGCTACACCTTC.

This rearrangement joins TRBV7-9 to TRBJ1-2, with a tentative D call TRBD1 (5 bases). Trimming removed 3 bases at V and 3 bases at J, with 11 bases between. This CDR3 contains 14 residues. CDR1 and CDR2 (germline): SEHNR, FQNEAQ (reference sequence). The CDR3 spells CASSLGGEDYGYTF. DNA for the CDR3: TGTGCCAGCAGCTTGGGGGGTGAGGACTATGGCTACACCTTC.

A few counts support this clone. The chain has TRBV19 and TRBJ2-2, with D possibly being TRBD2 (5 bases). Trimming shortened V by 5 bases and J by 6 bases, and 16 bases separated the two germline ends. Germline assignment: CDR1 LNHDA and CDR2 SQIVND (reference sequence). The CDR3 is 15 amino acids. CDR3 residues: CASSLQLGRAGELFF. The CDR3 DNA reads TGTGCCAGTAGTCTCCAACTAGGTAGGGCCGGGGAGCTGTTTTTT.

The V call is TRBV19, the J call TRBJ1-5; D is possibly TRBD1 (5 bases). CDR3 length equals 15 residues. The ends were cut back, 5 bases at V and 5 bases at J, with 16 bases in the middle. CDR1 LNHDA and CDR2 SQIVND come from the germline V gene (reference sequence). CDR3 region: CASSHYRLLDQPQHF. The DNA of the CDR3 is TGTGCCAGTAGTCATTACAGGTTGTTAGATCAGCCCCAGCATTTT.

The chain couples TRBV5-1 to TRBJ2-1; TRBD1 might be the D (5 bases). From germline, CDR1 is SGHRS and CDR2 YFSETQ. With 3 bases removed from V and 0 bases from J, the gap between germline ends came to 10 bases. The CDR3 runs to 15 residues. CDR3 nucleotides: TGCGCCAGCAGCTCGGACAAGAGCTCCTACAATGAGCAGTTCTTC. This gives the protein CASSSDKSSYNEQFF.

The V and J genes are TRBV18 and TRBJ1-3, with D unresolved. V shed 6 bases and J shed 4 bases, with 10 bases lying between them. CDR1 KGHSH and CDR2 LQKENI come from the germline V gene. The CDR3 loop spans 13 amino acids. In nucleotides, the CDR3 is TGTGCCAGCTCGGAGCTTGGCGGAAACACCATATATTTT. Translation gives CASSELGGNTIYF.

The chain employs TRBV5-1 and TRBJ1-2; 7 positions match TRBD1. Germline V gene data show CDR1 as SGHRS and CDR2 as YFSETQ. CDR3 length: 14 amino acids. Trimming cost V 0 bases and J 4 bases; bases outside gene matches: 3. The CDR3 DNA sequence: TGCGCCAGCAGCTTGGAGGGACAGCCCTATGGCTACACCTTC. Protein: CASSLEGQPYGYTF.